This passage covers 21 T cell receptor beta chains from one sample sequenced in a study of blood T cell repertoires in COVID-19. Clones were read by immunoSEQ multiplex PCR, and TCRdb kept only the in-frame ones, dropping some. The repertoire consists of about 250,000 clones, with over 75% occurring once and the leading ten covering 2.1%. The sample was peripheral blood. The receptors stem from a woman aged 40 to 50 who had recovered from COVID-19.

The chain joins TRBV7-9 to TRBJ1-2, with D perhaps matching TRBD1 (5 bases). The CDR3 is 13 amino acids. V was cut by 5 bases and J by 3 bases, with 10 bases left in between. The germline V gene has CDR1 SEHNR and CDR2 FQNEAQ (reference sequence). CDR3 DNA sequence: TGTGCCAGCAGCCCGACAGCTCACTATGGCTACACCTTC. It codes for CASSPTAHYGYTF. Based on the CDR3 plus reference TRBV7-9 and TRBJ1-2, the full variable domain is DTGVSQNPRHKITKRGQNVTFRCDPISEHNRLYWYRQTLGQGPEFLTYFQNEAQLEKSRLLSDRFSAERPKGSFSTLEIQRTEQGDSAMYLCASSPTAHYGYTFGSGTRLTVV.

The chain uses TRBV19 and TRBJ2-5; the D call may be TRBD1 or TRBD2 (10 bases each). Germline lookup yields CDR1 LNHDA and CDR2 SQIVND (reference sequence). The CDR3 is 18 residues long. V lost 3 bases and J lost 5, with 25 bases in between. CDR3 sequence reads: CASSMGQGSSGSLETQYF. CDR3 bases: TGTGCCAGTAGTATGGGACAGGGGTCTAGCGGGAGTCTGGAGACCCAGTACTTC.

This sequence joins TRBV29-1 and TRBJ2-7; a weak D match, TRBD1 (6 bases). Germline CDR1 reads SQVTM; CDR2 reads ANQGSEA. V lost 6 bases and J lost 0, with 18 bases in between. The CDR3 spans 15 residues. In DNA, the CDR3 is TGCAGCGTCGCGCCCGGACAGTCAAGCTCCTACGAGCAGTACTTC. Translated, it gives CSVAPGQSSSYEQYF.

CDR3 nucleotide sequence: TGTGCCAGCAGCTTAGATGCTCCAGGGGGGAGCTACGAGCAGTACTTC. It yields the protein CASSLDAPGGSYEQYF. The chain couples TRBV11-2 to TRBJ2-7; a weak D match, TRBD1 (7 bases). V lost 0 bases and J 3 bases, leaving 15 bases between the germline ends. In germline, CDR1 is SGHAT, CDR2 FQNNGV. This CDR3 is 16 amino acids long.

This rearrangement joins TRBV11-2 to TRBJ2-5; D might be TRBD2 (5 bases). Germline-derived CDR1 and CDR2 are SGHAT and FQNNGV. There are 16 residues in the CDR3. V was pared by 5 bases and J by 2 bases, with 18 bases between. In DNA, the CDR3 is TGTGCCAGCAGCCTCAGTGGAGGAATCGGGCAAGAGACCCAGTACTTC. Translation: CASSLSGGIGQETQYF. The full variable domain, rest sourced from reference TRBV11-2 and TRBJ2-5, is EAGVAQSPRYKIIEKRQSVAFWCNPISGHATLYWYQQILGQGPKLLIQFQNNGVVDDSQLPKDRFSAERLKGVDSTLKIQPAKLEDSAVYLCASSLSGGIGQETQYFGPGTRLLVL.

V and J are TRBV20-1 and TRBJ1-2; maybe TRBD1 (5 bases). The CDR3 is 10 amino acids. Per the germline V gene, CDR1 is DFQATT and CDR2 is SNEGSKA (reference sequence). V was cut by 7 bases and J by 5 bases, with 8 bases left in between. The DNA for the CDR3 is TGCAGTGTGGCAGGGTATGGCTACACCTTC. Protein sequence: CSVAGYGYTF.

The CDR3 here is CASTTTGTGVSPLHF. CDR3 DNA: TGTGCCAGCACCACCACCGGGACAGGGGTTTCACCCCTCCACTTT. The V gene is TRBV11-2, the J gene TRBJ1-6; 10 bases agree with TRBD1. This CDR3 has 15 residues. Trimming cost V 7 bases and J 9 bases; bases outside gene matches: 9. The germline V gene has CDR1 SGHAT and CDR2 FQNNGV.

Worth noting for this clone: In the same sample, other DNA sequences code for this CDR3. The chain carries TRBV7-2 and TRBJ1-4, with D tentatively TRBD1 (6 bases). The CDR3 is 14 residues long. Germline V gene sequence: CDR1 SGHTA, CDR2 FQGNSA. V was pared by 0 bases and J by 5 bases, with 7 bases between. For the CDR3, the DNA is TGTGCCAGCAGCTTAGCGGGGGCGAATGAAAAACTGTTTTTT. Its translation is CASSLAGANEKLFF.

The J gene is TRBJ1-3, the V gene TRBV19, with 10 bases lining up with TRBD1. The CDR3 spans 15 residues. The ends lost 9 bases at V and 3 bases at J; junction bases unmatched: 8. The germline gives CDR1 LNHDA, CDR2 SQIVND (reference sequence). The chain's CDR3 is CASRRQGAVGNTIYF. The CDR3, as DNA: TGTGCCAGCAGGCGACAGGGGGCGGTTGGAAACACCATATATTTT. Variable domain in full (rest from reference TRBV19 and TRBJ1-3): DGGITQSPKYLFRKEGQNVTLSCEQNLNHDAMYWYRQDPGQGLRLIYYSQIVNDFQKGDIAEGYSVSREKKESFPLTVTSAQKNPTAFYLCASRRQGAVGNTIYFGEGSWLTVV.

This sequence joins TRBV28 and TRBJ1-5; D is perhaps TRBD1 (6 bases). The CDR3 runs to 16 residues. V lost 4 bases to trimming and J lost 3 bases, with 16 bases between them. Germline V gene sequence: CDR1 MDHEN, CDR2 SYDVKM. CDR3 amino acids: CASSWGGTSVNQPQHF. The CDR3 region has the DNA TGTGCCAGCAGTTGGGGAGGGACATCAGTCAATCAGCCCCAGCATTTT.

This chain connects TRBV19 to TRBJ2-7; a possible D gene is TRBD1 (6 bases). V was cut by 10 bases and J by 5 bases, with 24 bases left in between. This CDR3 is 15 amino acids long. The germline V gene encodes CDR1 LNHDA and CDR2 SQIVND (reference sequence). The CDR3 bases are TGTGCCACGGGACAACAGGGAACTTATCTGGACGAGCAGTACTTC. Protein product: CATGQQGTYLDEQYF.

The CDR3 reads CASSEPGGARSQYF. CDR3 in DNA: TGTGCCAGCAGTGAACCGGGGGGAGCCCGAAGCCAGTACTTC. This rearrangement joins TRBV2 to TRBJ2-5; 7 nucleotides line up with TRBD2. The CDR3 consists of 14 residues. Unmatched junction bases numbered 10, after V lost 2 bases and J lost 10 bases. Germline values: CDR1 SNHLY, CDR2 FYNNEI.

The rearrangement uses TRBV11-2 and TRBJ1-5; no clear D. Per germline, CDR1 SGHAT and CDR2 FQNNGV. This CDR3 is built from 13 residues. Deletions cut 3 bases from V and 4 bases from J, with 7 bases between. CDR3 coding DNA: TGTGCCAGCAGCTTGGAGCCAAATCAGCCCCAGCATTTT. This codes for CASSLEPNQPQHF.

This chain links TRBV11-2 with TRBJ1-1, with D possibly TRBD1 on 6 matching bases. The CDR3 runs to 13 residues. The germline V and J ends were trimmed by 2 bases and 7 bases, with 11 bases remaining between them. Germline CDR1 and CDR2: SGHAT and FQNNGV. CDR3 DNA sequence: TGTGCCAGCAGCTTATCGAGGGGGGGTGAAGCTTTCTTT. Translating it yields CASSLSRGGEAFF.

There are a few counts of this clone. The rearrangement uses TRBV3-1 (or the pseudogene TRBV3-2) and TRBJ2-5; 9 nucleotides line up with TRBD1. Germline assignment: CDR1 LGHDT and CDR2 YNNKEL (reference sequence). The CDR3 runs to 16 residues. After removal of 4 bases from V and 5 bases from J, the junction contained 11 bases not matched to a gene. CDR3 bases: TGTGCCAGCAGCCGCAGAGTAACAGGGGGCATGGAGACCCAGTACTTC. Translating gives CASSRRVTGGMETQYF.

The rearrangement uses TRBV27 and TRBJ2-3, with D tentatively TRBD1 (5 bases). This CDR3 comprises 16 residues. V was pared by 4 bases and J by 2 bases, with 16 bases between. Germline CDR1 and CDR2: MNHEY and SMNVEV (reference sequence). CDR3 sequence reads: CASSYHKGLFTDTQYF. The CDR3 DNA sequence: TGTGCCAGCAGTTACCACAAGGGGCTTTTCACAGATACGCAGTATTTT.

Details on this clone: At one boundary the junction diverges from the germline segment, which might be a read error. V is TRBV19 and J is TRBJ2-7; tentatively, D is TRBD2 (6 bases). Germline CDR1 is LNHDA and CDR2 is SQIVND (reference sequence). The CDR3 consists of 14 residues. The CDR3 DNA reads as TGTGCCAGTAGTATATTACTAGCCTCCGACGAGCAGTACTTC. Translating it yields CASSILLASDEQYF.

The V and J genes are TRBV19 and TRBJ2-2; D might be TRBD2 (6 bases). This CDR3 has 17 amino acids. V lost 3 bases and J lost 7, with 21 bases in between. Germline CDR1 reads LNHDA; CDR2 reads SQIVND (reference sequence). The CDR3 DNA reads TGTGCCAGTAGTATGGTTGGCGGGACCGAGTCGGGCGGGGAGCTGTTTTTT. Its protein is CASSMVGGTESGGELFF.

J is TRBJ2-3 and V is TRBV4-3; D may be TRBD2 (5 bases). The CDR3 extends over 16 amino acids. Trimming removed 10 bases from V and 0 bases from J, with 20 bases in between. Per the germline V gene, CDR1 is LGHNA and CDR2 is YSLEER. The chain's CDR3 is CATSPLGRGSTDTQYF. The CDR3 DNA sequence: TGCGCCACCTCCCCACTAGGTCGAGGGAGCACAGATACGCAGTATTTT.

This chain uses TRBV18 with TRBJ2-1, with TRBD1 matching over 10 bases. This CDR3 has 14 residues. V dropped 6 bases and J dropped 15; count of bases not matched to a gene: 14. Germline V gene data show CDR1 as KGHSH and CDR2 as LQKENI. As DNA, the CDR3 is TGTGCCAGCTCGGACGGGACAGGGGTTGCCCCGGGGTTCTTC. It translates to CASSDGTGVAPGFF. Combining the CDR3 with reference TRBV18 and TRBJ2-1 gives the whole variable domain NAGVMQNPRHLVRRRGQEARLRCSPMKGHSHVYWYRQLPEEGLKFMVYLQKENIIDESGMPKERFSAEFPKEGPSILRIQQVVRGDSAAYFCASSDGTGVAPGFFGPGTRLTVL.

V usage is TRBV29-1 and J usage is TRBJ2-2, with D possibly being TRBD2 (5 bases). Trimming shortened V by 5 bases and J by 5 bases, and 15 bases separated the two germline ends. The CDR3 loop spans 14 amino acids. Germline V lookup: CDR1 SQVTM, CDR2 ANQGSEA. The CDR3 loop is CSVTPLLGTGELFF. The CDR3 DNA reads as TGCAGCGTTACCCCCTTACTAGGGACCGGGGAGCTGTTTTTT.